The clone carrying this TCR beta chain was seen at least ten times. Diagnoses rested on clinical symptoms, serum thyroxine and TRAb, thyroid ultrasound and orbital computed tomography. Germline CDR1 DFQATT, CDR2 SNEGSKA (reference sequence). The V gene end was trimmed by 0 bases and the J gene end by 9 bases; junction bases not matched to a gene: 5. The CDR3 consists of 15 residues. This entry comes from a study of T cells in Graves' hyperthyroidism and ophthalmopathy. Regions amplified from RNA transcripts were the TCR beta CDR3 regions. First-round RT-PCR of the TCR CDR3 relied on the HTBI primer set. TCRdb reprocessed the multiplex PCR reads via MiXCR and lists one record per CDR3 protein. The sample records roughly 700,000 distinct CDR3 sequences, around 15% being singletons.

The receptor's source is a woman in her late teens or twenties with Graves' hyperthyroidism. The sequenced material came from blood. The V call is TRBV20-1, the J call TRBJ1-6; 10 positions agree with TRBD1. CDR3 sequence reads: CSAREWDRGGSPLHF. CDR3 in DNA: TGCAGTGCTAGAGAGTGGGACAGGGGAGGTTCACCCCTCCACTTT.